The present T cell receptor (beta chain) was sequenced within a study of T cells in Graves' hyperthyroidism and ophthalmopathy (dated by TCRdb to about 2019). Describing the broader study: To identify TCR V-J signatures that set the groups apart, the researchers used a discovery cohort of 90 to 100 patients, made up of under 45 with Graves' ophthalmopathy and about 55 with stable Graves' hyperthyroidism. The paper reports TCR Vbeta CDR3 sequencing of roughly 140 peripheral blood samples: approximately 41 ophthalmopathy, some 80 hyperthyroidism and around 17 progressor patients. In addition, the study compared T-cell repertoires in thyroid tissue and in blood from five or six Graves' hyperthyroidism patients. The roughly 91 discovery patients were randomly divided into training and test sets at a 7:3 ratio. After sampling, hyperthyroidism patients received methimazole starting at 30 mg daily, and ophthalmopathy patients received high-dose intravenous methylprednisolone. Whether ophthalmopathy could be predicted prospectively was tested in an independent validation cohort made up of under 20 hyperthyroidism patients plus 17 patients who later progressed to ophthalmopathy. Points the paper makes about the study in general: During validation, the model predicted progression to ophthalmopathy a median of about 6.3 months ahead of onset, with 70.59% sensitivity and almost 75% specificity. Most expanded thyroid clonotypes (frequency above 0.001) were also detected in blood, a finding suggesting that blood repertoires may reflect thyroid immune responses. A 13 V-J signature model separated ophthalmopathy from stable hyperthyroidism, with about 88% sensitivity and about 81% specificity in cross-validation and 80%/75% in testing. No statistical method was used to fix the sample size in advance, and group allocation was not hidden from the investigators.

The TCR beta CDR3 regions were amplified from the RNA transcripts. The first round of RT-PCR for the TCR CDR3 was performed with the HTBI primer set and the Qiagen OneStep RT-PCR kit. Libraries were constructed in a second round of multiplex PCR, after which size selection and purification were performed. Libraries were sequenced paired-end with 100 bp reads on an Illumina HiSeq2000. The original methods were these. SOAPnuke was used to process the raw data, with reads discarded if the reads contained adapters or uncalled bases, had a mean Phred below 15, or lacked an exact constant-primer or identifier match. COPE v1.2.5 was used to merge high-quality paired reads, and clonotypes were defined as unique nucleotide sequences. Clonotypes were aligned to IMGT TRBV, TRBD and TRBJ reference segments using MiTCR v1.1. The analysis was restricted to V-J combinations with a frequency above 0.0001, which together covered 99.2% of the repertoires. The TCS score was defined as the ratio of F50 (clonal expansion) to E x V (chaos), calculated using BLOSUM62-based TCRdist between CDR3 peptides within each V-J. Welch's t-statistics and random forest reduced 500 to 550 V-J features to about 13, which were used in a naive Bayes classifier (R e1071). Thyroid-blood repertoire similarity was quantified with the Morisita-Horn index. The public reads were quality trimmed at Q25 with fastp and then assembled into clones with MiXCR by TCRdb, keeping productive beta chains. Rows with a matching CDR3 protein are joined into one entry that keeps the most common DNA and genes. TCRdb's processing, not the authors' own work, is the source of the V and J calls. This sample lists 500,000 to 600,000 distinct CDR3 sequences; 46% were detected once. Together, the top ten hold about 45% of the sample.

Patients with uncontrolled infections, other autoimmune diseases, pregnancy or lactation were excluded. Diagnoses were established on the basis of clinical symptoms, serum thyroxine and TRAb, thyroid ultrasound, and orbital computed tomography. Trizol reagent was used to extract total RNA, and RNA quality was then checked on an Agilent 2100 Bioanalyzer. V loses 3 bases of germline sequence and J loses 4 bases, and the interval between the two ends is 10 bases. The germline V gene specifies SGHTA as CDR1 and FQGNSA as CDR2. Taken from cysteine to phenylalanine, the CDR3 has 13 residues. Only the CDR3 DNA is retained, 39 bases long and in frame from the first base. Ten or more counts support this clonotype. It lacks a known antigen. No base qualities exist here, and no much larger clone lies one base off it.

The sequenced sample consisted of peripheral blood or thyroid tissue (not recorded which). The sequence came from an adult woman with Graves' disease, either hyperthyroidism or ophthalmopathy (not recorded which). This chain joins TRBV7-2 to TRBJ2-7; the D gene cannot be resolved reliably. In nucleotide form, the sequence is TGTGCCAGCAGCTTGACGTTCATTTACGAGCAGTACTTC. Protein translation: CASSLTFIYEQYF. With the portions outside the CDR3 filled from the reference TRBV7-2 and TRBJ2-7 genes, the complete variable region becomes GAGVSQSPSNKVTEKGKDVELRCDPISGHTALYWYRQSLGQGLEFLIYFQGNSAPDKSGLPSDRFSAERTGGSVSTLTIQRTQQEDSAVYLCASSLTFIYEQYFGPGTRLTVT.